One and the same sample provided the 8 T cell receptor beta chains below, sequenced in a study of cytomegalovirus exposure and HLA in healthy donors. The primer mix had 60 Vbeta and 13 Jbeta primers. The assay was immunoSEQ multiplex PCR, and TCRdb's table has in-frame clones only and misses some. There are more than 110,000 clones in the sample; roughly 9.8% occur only once, and less than 2% lies in the top ten. Sequenced input: PBMCs. The source is a man over 45 in good health and CMV-seronegative.

The V and J genes are TRBV5-1 and TRBJ2-7; possible D gene TRBD1, 7 bases. V lost 4 bases to trimming and J lost 7 bases, with 18 bases between them. CDR1 is SGHRS and CDR2 is YFSETQ in the germline V gene. The CDR3 contains 14 residues. The CDR3 nucleotides are TGCGCCAGCAGCCTCAGGGGGAGGCCCCTTGAGCAGTACTTC. It specifies CASSLRGRPLEQYF.

This chain connects TRBV7-2 to TRBJ1-2; D is unresolved. The CDR3 is made up of 14 amino acids. The V gene's germline CDR1 is SGHTA and CDR2 FQGNSA. V was shortened by 2 bases and J by 8 bases, with 15 bases between the two germline ends. CDR3 in amino acids: CASSLPGRAFGYTF. The CDR3 DNA is TGTGCCAGCAGCTTACCGGGGAGGGCCTTCGGCTACACCTTC. The entire variable domain, with the rest obtained from reference TRBV7-2 and TRBJ1-2, is as follows: GAGVSQSPSNKVTEKGKDVELRCDPISGHTALYWYRQSLGQGLEFLIYFQGNSAPDKSGLPSDRFSAERTGGSVSTLTIQRTQQEDSAVYLCASSLPGRAFGYTFGSGTRLTVV.

The chain links TRBV4-1 to TRBJ2-7; TRBD2 aligns across 16 bases. The V segment lost 4 bases and the J segment 7 bases; nucleotides outside the gene matches: 10. In germline, CDR1 is MGHRA, CDR2 YSYEKL. This CDR3 has 17 residues. The CDR3 is CASSPFTGTSGRGEQYF. The CDR3 bases are TGCGCCAGCAGCCCCTTCACCGGGACTAGCGGGAGGGGGGAGCAGTACTTC.

The chain links TRBV5-1 to TRBJ2-7; D perhaps matches TRBD1 (6 bases). Germline CDR1 SGHRS, CDR2 YFSETQ. The CDR3 extends over 16 amino acids. V lost 2 bases and J lost 0, with 15 bases in between. CDR3 nucleotides: TGCGCCAGCAGCTTTCTATCAGGGGCCAACTCCTACGAGCAGTACTTC. It codes for CASSFLSGANSYEQYF.

This clone was found a few times. The chain combines TRBV9 with TRBJ2-1; 10 bases agree with TRBD2. The germline gives CDR1 SGDLS, CDR2 YYNGEE. This CDR3 is built from 16 residues. V shed 0 bases and J 4 bases; nucleotides not matched to a gene: 4. For the CDR3, the DNA is TGTGCCAGCAGCGTAGATACTAGCGGGACGTACAATGAGCAGTTCTTC. As protein: CASSVDTSGTYNEQFF.

This clone was seen a few times. This sample includes further DNA sequences coding for the same CDR3. The chain uses TRBV6-1 and TRBJ2-7; TRBD2 agrees at 9 bases. V dropped 4 bases and J dropped 2; count of bases not matched to a gene: 3. The CDR3 contains 14 residues. The germline V gene has CDR1 MNHNS and CDR2 SASEGT. CDR3 residues: CASSGLAGTYEQYF. DNA of the CDR3: TGTGCCAGCAGTGGTCTAGCGGGAACCTACGAGCAGTACTTC.

CDR3 nucleotides: TGTGCCAGCAGTCTCGGGACTAGCGGGAGGGGTGCAGATACGCAGTATTTT. This sequence encodes CASSLGTSGRGADTQYF. The chain combines TRBV28 with TRBJ2-3; 16 nucleotides agree with TRBD2. Germline CDR1 is MDHEN and CDR2 is SYDVKM. V lost 5 bases to trimming and J lost 4 bases; unmatched junction nucleotides: 6. This CDR3 comprises 17 residues.

This clone has a handful of counts. Other DNA sequences in the sample encode the same CDR3. The rearrangement links TRBV2 to TRBJ2-2; 12 bases agree with TRBD2. Germline V gene lookup returns CDR1 SNHLY and CDR2 FYNNEI. The CDR3 is made up of 15 amino acids. The J segment lost 3 bases and the V segment lost 6 bases, leaving 2 bases of the junction unmatched. The CDR3 region is CASSRLAGDTGELFF. The CDR3 bases are TGTGCCAGCAGCCGACTAGCGGGAGACACCGGGGAGCTGTTTTTT.